This TCR beta chain was observed in a study of T cell changes during pregnancy in multiple sclerosis. The germline gives CDR1 KGHSH, CDR2 LQKENI. Germline trimming cut 0 bases from V and 7 bases from J; bases unmatched to any gene: 2. The CDR3 sequence is 16 residues long. This clone was seen once. The repertoire was sequenced with immunoSEQ multiplex PCR; TCRdb's copy has only in-frame clones and lacks some. The sample lists over 70,000 clones, around 94% occurring once. The chain links TRBV18 to TRBJ2-1, with 14 bases matching TRBD2. The source of this sequence is a female donor with multiple sclerosis, enrolled in a pregnancy study. Material: peripheral blood, obtained in the third trimester of pregnancy. The CDR3 DNA sequence: TGTGCCAGCTCACCACCCGGGACTAGCGGGAGAAATGAGCAGTTCTTC. Amino acid sequence: CASSPPGTSGRNEQFF. Drawing the rest from reference TRBV18 and TRBJ2-1, the complete variable domain is NAGVMQNPRHLVRRRGQEARLRCSPMKGHSHVYWYRQLPEEGLKFMVYLQKENIIDESGMPKERFSAEFPKEGPSILRIQQVVRGDSAAYFCASSPPGTSGRNEQFFGPGTRLTVL.